This entry concerns a single TCR beta chain. The antigen is undetermined. Produced via immunoSEQ multiplex PCR; TCRdb's table is partial and in-frame only. The repertoire holds tens of thousands of clones, with about 70% as singletons. The data derive from a study of CD4+ T cells in melanoma. Findings of the study overall: Neoantigen-specific CD4+ T cells in melanoma reportedly had diverse differentiation states. A reported correlation linked neoantigen-specific CD4+ T cells to CD8+, macrophage and B cell function.

Sequencing was performed on tumor tissue. The sequence came from a human donor with melanoma.

The CDR3 DNA reads as TGTGCCAGCAGCTTAGTGGGGGGCTCCCTAACTGGCACTGAAGCTTTCTTT. Translating gives CASSLVGGSLTGTEAFF. The chain joins TRBV7-8 to TRBJ1-1; tentatively, D is TRBD1 (6 bases). CDR3 size: 17 residues. The germline V and J ends were trimmed by 1 base and 4 bases, with 19 bases remaining between them. The germline V gene has CDR1 SGHVS and CDR2 FQNEAQ.